This T cell receptor beta chain was obtained from a study of shared clonotypes between healthy human individuals. Study summary: Researchers drew samples from two women and a few men aged 18 to 49. Plates per donor: three CD4 naive, three CD4 memory, two CD8 naive, one CD8 memory. Overall study findings and caveats: A reduction in generation probabilities was seen for non-shared clonotypes relative to those shared by all four donors.

About this clone: Its target is unknown. Additional DNA sequences in this sample encode the identical CDR3.

Germline V lookup: CDR1 KGHSH, CDR2 LQKENI. The CDR3 sequence is 12 residues long. V lost 3 bases and J 6 bases, leaving 5 bases between the germline ends. All donors were healthy HIV-negative adults lacking recent acute infections or vaccinations. Data came from immunoSEQ multiplex PCR; TCRdb stores just in-frame clones and leaves some out. The table shows millions of clones, with over 85% occurring only once. The J gene is TRBJ2-2, the V gene TRBV18; D is unresolved. Source material: naive CD4+ T cells sorted from blood. The subset here: CD45RA+ positively selected. This TCR came from a man between 18 and 29 years old in good health. The CDR3 bases are TGTGCCAGCTCACCCTACTCCGGGGAGCTGTTTTTT. Translating gives CASSPYSGELFF.